The 18 T cell receptor beta chains reported below all come from one sample, sequenced in a study of T cells in women clearing cervical HPV infection. Produced via immunoSEQ multiplex PCR; TCRdb's table is partial and in-frame only. This repertoire includes 20,000 to 25,000 clones. Sequencing was done on a sample of blood buffy coat. The receptors shown here come from a woman between 18 and 70 years old with a cervical HPV16 infection that either progressed to CIN3+ or cleared (not recorded which).

Remarks on this clone: The CDR3 end lies 3 residues beyond the end of the read and is filled in from the germline J gene. The rearrangement joins TRBV5-1 to TRBJ2-1, with 13 nucleotides matching TRBD2. This CDR3 is built from 16 residues. Germline CDR1 is SGHRS and CDR2 is YFSETQ. V shed 0 bases and J 7 bases; nucleotides not matched to a gene: 4. CDR3 DNA, as far as it was read: TGCGCCAGCAGCTTGGGTGGGACTAGCGGGATTAATGAG. Encoded protein: CASSLGGTSGINE. The whole CDR3 reads CASSLGGTSGINEQFF. Looking up the rest from reference TRBV5-1 and TRBJ2-1 gives the full variable domain: KAGVTQTPRYLIKTRGQQVTLSCSPISGHRSVSWYQQTPGQGLQFLFEYFSETQRNKGNFPGRFSGRQFSNSRSEMNVSTLELGDSALYLCASSLGGTSGINEQFFGPGTRLTVL.

About this clone: The CDR3 extends 3 residues past the end of the read, so its final part is completed from the germline J gene. The chain uses TRBV2 and TRBJ2-7; 12 bases align to TRBD1. The germline V gene has CDR1 SNHLY and CDR2 FYNNEI. This CDR3 comprises 13 residues. V shed 8 bases and J 4 bases; nucleotides not matched to a gene: 3. The DNA read from the CDR3 is TGTGCCAGCGGGACAGGGGGCACTTACGAG. This encodes CASGTGGTYE. Given in full, the CDR3 is CASGTGGTYEQYF.

With respect to this clone: The sequenced fragment ends 3 residues before the CDR3 boundary, so the rest is inferred from the germline J gene. The V call is TRBV29-1, the J call TRBJ1-3; tentatively, D is TRBD1 (6 bases). The CDR3 loop spans 12 amino acids. CDR1 is SQVTM and CDR2 is ANQGSEA in the germline V gene. The V end was cut by 5 bases, the J end by 2 bases, with 7 bases between. The CDR3 region is CSVKGAGNTIYF. The DNA read from the CDR3 is TGCAGCGTTAAGGGGGCTGGAAACACC.

Regarding this clone: The CDR3 extends 3 residues past the end of the read, so its final part is completed from the germline J gene. The V call is TRBV19, the J call TRBJ2-5; no definite D call. CDR1 is LNHDA and CDR2 is SQIVND in the germline V gene (reference sequence). Between the trimmed V and J ends, which lost 1 base and 0 bases, there was a span of 9 bases. There are 15 residues in the CDR3. Incomplete CDR3 DNA: TGTGCCAGTAGTATAGGCAGTCGTGACCAAGAGACC. Translated, it gives CASSIGSRDQET. In full, the CDR3 is CASSIGSRDQETQYF. Based on the CDR3 plus reference TRBV19 and TRBJ2-5, the full variable domain is DGGITQSPKYLFRKEGQNVTLSCEQNLNHDAMYWYRQDPGQGLRLIYYSQIVNDFQKGDIAEGYSVSREKKESFPLTVTSAQKNPTAFYLCASSIGSRDQETQYFGPGTRLLVL.

Concerning this clone itself: The CDR3 extends 3 residues past the end of the read, so its final part is completed from the germline J gene. This chain uses TRBV7-2 with TRBJ1-2, with no clear D. CDR3 length: 13 amino acids. V was shortened by 5 bases and J by 4 bases, with 11 bases between the two germline ends. Germline V gives CDR1 SGHTA, CDR2 FQGNSA. Partial CDR3 DNA: TGTGCCAGCAGCCGGTCTACAGCCTATGGC. Protein: CASSRSTAYG. The CDR3, in full, reads CASSRSTAYGYTF.

Turning to this clone: The CDR3 extends 3 residues past the end of the read, so its final part is completed from the germline J gene. The chain is built from TRBV7-3 and TRBJ2-1; the match to TRBD1 covers 8 bases. Per germline, CDR1 SGHTA and CDR2 FQGTGA. This CDR3 is built from 14 residues. V dropped 5 bases and J dropped 9; count of bases not matched to a gene: 9. This chain's CDR3 is CASSPGQGSSEQFF. Incomplete CDR3 DNA: TGTGCCAGCAGCCCCGGACAGGGAAGTAGTGAG. The complete variable domain, with remaining parts taken from reference TRBV7-3 and TRBJ2-1, reads GAGVSQTPSNKVTEKGKYVELRCDPISGHTALYWYRQSLGQGPEFLIYFQGTGAADDSGLPNDRFFAVRPEGSVSTLKIQRTERGDSAVYLCASSPGQGSSEQFFGPGTRLTVL.

As regards this clone: The read ends 3 residues early relative to the CDR3; the germline J gene fills the gap. The J gene is TRBJ2-3, the V gene TRBV18, with 14 bases aligning to TRBD2. From germline, CDR1 is KGHSH and CDR2 LQKENI. CDR3 length: 17 amino acids. Here the CDR3 reads CASSPGGLAGGWGTQYF. The covered CDR3 bases are TGTGCCAGCTCACCAGGCGGACTAGCGGGGGGCTGGGGCACG.

As for this clone: The sequence runs out 3 residues before the end of the CDR3; the remainder is reconstructed from the germline J gene. The rearrangement links TRBV7-9 to TRBJ2-7, with 7 bases fitting TRBD2. With V trimmed by 3 bases and J by 2 bases, 7 bases remained unmatched. Germline CDR1 and CDR2: SEHNR and FQNEAQ (reference sequence). This CDR3 has 15 amino acids. The DNA read from the CDR3 is TGTGCCAGCAGCTTCTCTCCAGCGGGAACCTACGAG. It yields the protein CASSFSPAGTYE. Given in full, the CDR3 is CASSFSPAGTYEQYF.

With regard to this clone: Read coverage stops 3 residues before the CDR3 terminus; the germline J gene supplies the remainder. The chain uses TRBV20-1 and TRBJ2-1, with D possibly matching TRBD2 (5 bases). The V and J ends lost 6 bases and 4 bases respectively, with 16 bases between them. The CDR3 has 14 residues. Germline V gene sequence: CDR1 DFQATT, CDR2 SNEGSKA (reference sequence). The CDR3 region is CSATSWARYNEQFF. Partial CDR3 DNA: TGCAGTGCCACTAGTTGGGCCAGGTACAATGAG.

Remarks on this clone: The CDR3 end is not reached by the read, which stops 3 residues before it; the germline J gene fills it in. This chain links TRBV5-1 with TRBJ2-2; 8 nucleotides agree with TRBD1. V lost 0 bases to trimming and J lost 3 bases; unmatched junction nucleotides: 4. The CDR3 is made up of 16 amino acids. CDR1 is SGHRS, CDR2 YFSETQ, per germline. CDR3 sequence reads: CASSLASTGDTGELFF. The CDR3 bases that were read are TGCGCCAGCAGCTTGGCTTCGACAGGGGACACCGGGGAG.

Points on this clone: From the germline J gene comes the end of the CDR3, since the read stops 3 residues before it. V usage is TRBV10-2 and J usage is TRBJ2-7, with 8 bases that match TRBD2. Germline CDR1 and CDR2: WSHSY and SAAADI. The length of the CDR3 is 15 residues. V lost 6 bases to trimming and J lost 3 bases; unmatched junction nucleotides: 10. CDR3 in amino acids: CASREPGGRLYEQYF. The part of the CDR3 DNA that was read is TGCGCCAGCAGAGAACCGGGCGGGAGGCTCTACGAG.

Turning to this clone: The CDR3 end is not reached by the read, which stops 3 residues before it; the germline J gene fills it in. The chain has TRBV7-8 and TRBJ2-7; 7 nucleotides agree with TRBD1. CDR1 and CDR2 from the germline V gene are SGHVS and FQNEAQ. J lost 2 bases, V lost 2 bases, and 9 bases had no gene match. CDR3 length equals 16 residues. The CDR3 DNA, read in part, is TGTGCCAGCAGCTTAACCCCAGACAGGGACGCCTACGAG. It yields the protein CASSLTPDRDAYE. The whole CDR3 reads CASSLTPDRDAYEQYF.

As for this clone: The CDR3 end falls 3 residues outside the read, so it is completed with the germline J gene. V and J are TRBV7-3 and TRBJ1-2, with 7 bases lining up with TRBD1. The CDR3 extends over 13 amino acids. CDR1 is SGHTA, CDR2 FQGTGA, per germline. The CDR3 reads CASSFKGAEGYTF. Partial CDR3 DNA: TGTGCCAGCAGCTTCAAGGGGGCGGAAGGC.

Of note for this clone: The sequenced fragment ends 3 residues before the CDR3 boundary, so the rest is inferred from the germline J gene. The chain uses TRBV5-1 and TRBJ1-1; TRBD1 aligns across 7 bases. Trimming took 1 base from V and 5 from J; bases not matched to a gene: 5. The CDR3 covers 14 residues. Germline V CDR1 and CDR2: SGHRS, YFSETQ. The covered CDR3 bases are TGCGCCAGCAGCTTGTTGGCAGGGGGGACTGAA. Translation gives CASSLLAGGTE. The entire CDR3 reads CASSLLAGGTEAFF.

A word on this clone: The CDR3 is cut off 3 residues early in the read; its end comes from the germline J gene. This chain links TRBV7-9 with TRBJ1-2, with a weak D call TRBD1 (6 bases). The CDR3 is made up of 15 amino acids. Trimming removed 5 bases at V and 3 bases at J, with 16 bases between. Germline CDR1 SEHNR, CDR2 FQNEAQ (reference sequence). The CDR3 bases that were read are TGTGCCAGCAGCCCGGACAGCGGAGCTTACTATGGC. The encoded protein is CASSPDSGAYYG. The complete CDR3 sequence is CASSPDSGAYYGYTF.

Details on this clone: The read stops 3 residues short of the end of the CDR3; the missing end is completed from the germline J gene. The J gene is TRBJ2-1, the V gene TRBV11-2, with 9 bases fitting TRBD1. The CDR3 sequence is 15 residues long. With 5 bases clipped from V and 4 bases from J, the junction kept 6 bases outside the gene matches. CDR1 SGHAT and CDR2 FQNNGV come from the germline V gene. CDR3 in amino acids: CASSRPGQGYNEQFF. Partial CDR3 DNA: TGTGCCAGCAGCAGACCGGGACAGGGATACAATGAG.

A word on this clone: The missing CDR3 end, 3 residues past where the read stops, is filled in from the germline J gene. This sequence joins TRBV5-1 and TRBJ1-4; TRBD1 is a possible D gene (6 bases). V gave up 4 bases and J gave up 7 bases, with 20 bases separating them. The V gene's germline CDR1 is SGHRS and CDR2 YFSETQ. This CDR3 has 16 residues. CDR3 sequence: CASSRTGVLGGEKLFF. The sequenced part of the CDR3 DNA is TGCGCCAGCAGCCGAACCGGGGTCCTAGGGGGTGAAAAA.

Turning to this clone: The read ends 3 residues before the CDR3 terminus; that terminus is restored from the germline J gene. V is TRBV20-1 and J is TRBJ2-7; a weak D match, TRBD1 (6 bases). The V end lost 1 base, the J end lost 2 bases, and 15 bases lay between the germline ends. This CDR3 contains 15 residues. CDR1 DFQATT and CDR2 SNEGSKA come from the germline V gene (reference sequence). CDR3 DNA, as far as it was read: TGCAGTGCTAGAGGGGGGCAGGCGGAGCCCTACGAG. This codes for CSARGGQAEPYE. From start to end, the CDR3 is CSARGGQAEPYEQYF.